This T cell receptor beta chain was captured in a study of CXCR3-negative and CXCR3-positive naive CD8 T cells. Study background: With about 1.5 +/- 0.3 million reads per library, the TRB reads numbered some 130 million in total.

In the case of this clonotype: What it binds is unknown.

The CDR3 is 16 residues long. CDR1 and CDR2 from the germline V gene are SGHNT and YENEEA. Study outcomes and limitations: Similar TRBV-TRBJ gene usage was seen in naive CXCR3-negative and CXCR3-positive cells, but not in memory cells. Comparison of naive subsets found surface CD5 to be comparable, and TCR strength was inferred on the basis of TRB CDR3 properties.

Via 5' RACE with UMI labels, TRB cDNA libraries were prepared. TCRdb derives one entry per CDR3 protein from the 5' RACE reads, leaving out DNA. This repertoire includes 40,000 to 45,000 distinct CDR3 sequences. Sequencing was carried out using memory CD8+ T cells from blood. The origin of this receptor is a human donor in good health. Some clones in this sample may be carry-over from other donors' samples. J is TRBJ2-4 and V is TRBV11-3; TCRdb's assignment of TRBD1 cannot be checked, as there is no DNA. This CDR3 is CASSRTGEGTKNTQYF.